Listed below are T cell receptor beta chains from one sample, sequenced in a study of PD-L1 blockade in urothelial cancer. Clones were read by immunoSEQ multiplex PCR, and TCRdb kept only the in-frame ones, dropping some. The sample contains around 100,000 clones, around 93% of which appear only once. Sequenced here: PBMCs, sampled around atezolizumab (anti-PD-L1) treatment. These receptors were collected from a woman of 80 years or more with urothelial cancer. CDR3s include the opening cysteine and the closing phenylalanine or tryptophan. Fields, in order: D gene, J gene, clone size, V gene, CDR3 protein, CDR3 DNA. D genes are given only for firm matches. Clone size is given for some rows only: seen once, a few or many times, or a class if the clone is expanded.

d_call: TRBD1
j_call: TRBJ2-7
clone_size: -
v_call: TRBV4-1
cdr3_aa: CASSPYPRGQGRYEQYF
cdr3_nt: TGCGCCAGCAGCCCTTACCCCAGGGGACAGGGACGATACGAGCAGTACTTC

d_call: -
j_call: TRBJ2-5
clone_size: -
v_call: TRBV4-2
cdr3_aa: CASSQDRSGPYF
cdr3_nt: TGTGCCAGCAGCCAAGATCGAAGCGGCCCGTACTTC

d_call: TRBD1
j_call: TRBJ1-2
clone_size: few
v_call: TRBV28
cdr3_aa: CASSWDSFYGYTF
cdr3_nt: TGTGCCAGCAGTTGGGACAGTTTCTATGGCTACACCTTC

d_call: -
j_call: TRBJ2-6
clone_size: -
v_call: TRBV7-8
cdr3_aa: CASSLSSGANVLTF
cdr3_nt: TGTGCCAGCAGCTTATCTTCCGGGGCCAACGTCCTGACTTTC

d_call: TRBD1
j_call: TRBJ1-5
clone_size: -
v_call: TRBV7-2
cdr3_aa: CASRPTGGTMGNQPQHF
cdr3_nt: TGTGCCAGCAGACCGACAGGGGGGACGATGGGCAATCAGCCCCAGCATTTT

d_call: TRBD1
j_call: TRBJ1-2
clone_size: -
v_call: TRBV6-4
cdr3_aa: CASSATGWDSYGYTF
cdr3_nt: TGTGCCAGCAGTGCCACCGGATGGGACAGCTATGGCTACACCTTC

d_call: TRBD2
j_call: TRBJ2-7
clone_size: once
v_call: TRBV2
cdr3_aa: CASLAGGEQYF
cdr3_nt: TGTGCCAGTTTAGCGGGAGGCGAGCAGTACTTC

d_call: TRBD1
j_call: TRBJ1-2
clone_size: few
v_call: TRBV7-2
cdr3_aa: CASSSSATGRSYTF
cdr3_nt: TGTGCCAGCAGCTCTTCCGCGACAGGGCGAAGCTACACCTTC

d_call: TRBD1
j_call: TRBJ1-4
clone_size: -
v_call: TRBV7-2
cdr3_aa: CASSQGAVWEKLFF
cdr3_nt: TGTGCCAGCAGCCAGGGGGCGGTGTGGGAAAAACTGTTTTTT

d_call: -
j_call: TRBJ1-3
clone_size: -
v_call: TRBV5-6
cdr3_aa: CASSVGHLDTIYF
cdr3_nt: TGTGCCAGCAGCGTGGGACATTTGGACACCATATATTTT

d_call: -
j_call: TRBJ1-2
clone_size: -
v_call: TRBV19
cdr3_aa: CASSIDARNYGYTF
cdr3_nt: TGTGCCAGTAGTATAGATGCCAGGAACTATGGCTACACCTTC

d_call: -
j_call: TRBJ1-2
clone_size: -
v_call: TRBV10-3
cdr3_aa: CAISEDSNYGYTF
cdr3_nt: TGTGCCATCAGTGAGGACAGCAACTATGGCTACACCTTC

d_call: -
j_call: TRBJ1-1
clone_size: once
v_call: TRBV18
cdr3_aa: CASSPQGSGNTEAFF
cdr3_nt: TGTGCCAGCTCACCACAGGGGTCTGGGAACACTGAAGCTTTCTTT

d_call: -
j_call: TRBJ1-2
clone_size: -
v_call: TRBV7-9
cdr3_aa: CASSDEGAANYGYTF
cdr3_nt: TGTGCCAGCAGCGACGAAGGGGCAGCTAACTATGGCTACACCTTC

d_call: TRBD2
j_call: TRBJ2-1
clone_size: -
v_call: TRBV4-2
cdr3_aa: CASSQDGASGSSYNEQFF
cdr3_nt: TGTGCCAGCAGCCAAGATGGGGCTAGCGGTAGCTCCTACAATGAGCAGTTCTTC

d_call: -
j_call: TRBJ2-2
clone_size: few
v_call: TRBV2
cdr3_aa: CASRTGYTGELFF
cdr3_nt: TGTGCCAGCAGAACAGGGTACACCGGGGAGCTGTTTTTT

d_call: TRBD1
j_call: TRBJ2-7
clone_size: -
v_call: TRBV28
cdr3_aa: CASGSRDSVSEQYF
cdr3_nt: TGTGCCAGCGGATCCCGGGACAGCGTGTCCGAGCAGTACTTC

d_call: -
j_call: TRBJ1-1
clone_size: -
v_call: TRBV5-4
cdr3_aa: CASSLSQGSEAFF
cdr3_nt: TGTGCCAGCAGCCTATCCCAGGGGTCTGAAGCTTTCTTT

d_call: -
j_call: TRBJ1-3
clone_size: -
v_call: TRBV19
cdr3_aa: CASRKSGHSGNTIYF
cdr3_nt: TGTGCCAGTAGGAAGTCCGGACACTCTGGAAACACCATATATTTT

d_call: -
j_call: TRBJ1-2
clone_size: -
v_call: TRBV7-3
cdr3_aa: CASSLRAGNGYTF
cdr3_nt: TGTGCCAGCAGCTTACGTGCAGGAAATGGCTACACCTTC

d_call: -
j_call: TRBJ2-3
clone_size: -
v_call: TRBV30
cdr3_aa: CAWIKGGTDTQYF
cdr3_nt: TGTGCCTGGATTAAGGGAGGCACAGATACGCAGTATTTT

d_call: -
j_call: TRBJ2-2
clone_size: -
v_call: TRBV5-1
cdr3_aa: CASSWGQENTGELFF
cdr3_nt: TGCGCCAGCAGCTGGGGGCAGGAGAACACCGGGGAGCTGTTTTTT

d_call: -
j_call: TRBJ1-4
clone_size: -
v_call: TRBV10-3
cdr3_aa: CAISVAGRQGEKLFF
cdr3_nt: TGTGCCATCAGTGTGGCAGGCCGACAAGGAGAAAAACTGTTTTTT

d_call: TRBD2
j_call: TRBJ2-7
clone_size: few
v_call: TRBV7-6
cdr3_aa: CASSSVAGHYEQYF
cdr3_nt: TGTGCCAGCAGCTCGGTAGCGGGACACTACGAGCAGTACTTC

d_call: TRBD2
j_call: TRBJ2-1
clone_size: -
v_call: TRBV30
cdr3_aa: CAWSRGLAEDNEQFF
cdr3_nt: TGTGCCTGGAGTCGAGGACTAGCGGAGGACAATGAGCAGTTCTTC

d_call: TRBD1
j_call: TRBJ1-4
clone_size: -
v_call: TRBV27
cdr3_aa: CASGKQGATNEKLFF
cdr3_nt: TGTGCCAGCGGGAAACAGGGGGCAACTAATGAAAAACTGTTTTTT

d_call: -
j_call: TRBJ1-1
clone_size: many
v_call: TRBV6-1
cdr3_aa: CASSEWREFEAFF
cdr3_nt: TGTGCCAGCAGTGAATGGAGGGAGTTTGAAGCTTTCTTT

d_call: TRBD2
j_call: TRBJ2-7
clone_size: -
v_call: TRBV27
cdr3_aa: CASSLRVGGLAGMYEQYF
cdr3_nt: TGTGCCAGCAGTTTAAGGGTCGGGGGACTAGCGGGAATGTACGAGCAGTACTTC

d_call: -
j_call: TRBJ1-1
clone_size: few
v_call: TRBV15
cdr3_aa: CATSRDRTEAFF
cdr3_nt: TGTGCCACCAGCAGAGATCGCACTGAAGCTTTCTTT

d_call: TRBD2
j_call: TRBJ2-1
clone_size: -
v_call: TRBV9
cdr3_aa: CASSPGTSGPYNEQFF
cdr3_nt: TGTGCCAGCAGCCCCGGGACTAGCGGACCCTACAATGAGCAGTTCTTC

d_call: TRBD1
j_call: TRBJ1-1
clone_size: -
v_call: TRBV7-6
cdr3_aa: CASSKGTGQEAFF
cdr3_nt: TGTGCCAGCAGCAAAGGGACAGGGCAGGAAGCTTTCTTT

d_call: TRBD2
j_call: TRBJ2-2
clone_size: -
v_call: TRBV4-2
cdr3_aa: CASSQDGTSGRARTGELFF
cdr3_nt: TGTGCCAGCAGCCAAGATGGAACTAGCGGGAGGGCCCGCACCGGGGAGCTGTTTTTT

d_call: TRBD1
j_call: TRBJ2-3
clone_size: once
v_call: TRBV7-3
cdr3_aa: CASSSGQDTDTQYF
cdr3_nt: TGTGCCAGCAGCTCCGGACAGGACACAGATACGCAGTATTTT

d_call: TRBD1
j_call: TRBJ2-2
clone_size: once
v_call: TRBV6-1
cdr3_aa: CATEDRGHAGELFF
cdr3_nt: TGTGCCACCGAGGACAGGGGGCATGCCGGGGAGCTGTTTTTT

d_call: -
j_call: TRBJ1-2
clone_size: -
v_call: TRBV27
cdr3_aa: CASSFAGRDYGYTF
cdr3_nt: TGTGCCAGCAGTTTCGCAGGGAGGGACTATGGCTACACCTTC

d_call: TRBD2
j_call: TRBJ2-7
clone_size: -
v_call: TRBV19
cdr3_aa: CASSSPGTSVYEQYF
cdr3_nt: TGTGCCAGTAGTTCCCCCGGGACTAGCGTCTACGAGCAGTACTTC

d_call: TRBD2
j_call: TRBJ2-3
clone_size: once
v_call: TRBV5-4
cdr3_aa: CASSFLAGGTDTQYF
cdr3_nt: TGTGCCAGCAGCTTCTTAGCGGGAGGGACAGATACGCAGTATTTT

d_call: -
j_call: TRBJ2-1
clone_size: -
v_call: TRBV6-4
cdr3_aa: CASSDGLRNEQFF
cdr3_nt: TGTGCCAGCAGTGACGGGCTTCGGAATGAGCAGTTCTTC

d_call: TRBD2
j_call: TRBJ2-7
clone_size: -
v_call: TRBV15
cdr3_aa: CATSYNEFRLAVLSSYEQYF
cdr3_nt: TGTGCCACCAGCTATAACGAGTTTCGGCTAGCGGTCCTAAGCTCCTACGAGCAGTACTTC

d_call: -
j_call: TRBJ2-4
clone_size: -
v_call: TRBV5-5
cdr3_aa: CASSSYTVGSIQYF
cdr3_nt: TGTGCCAGCAGCTCCTACACGGTTGGGAGCATTCAGTACTTC

d_call: -
j_call: TRBJ1-4
clone_size: once
v_call: TRBV19
cdr3_aa: CASTGFGNEKLFF
cdr3_nt: TGTGCCAGTACGGGGTTTGGTAATGAAAAACTGTTTTTT

d_call: TRBD1
j_call: TRBJ1-1
clone_size: -
v_call: TRBV7-2
cdr3_aa: CASSSQPGTVNTEAFF
cdr3_nt: TGTGCCAGCAGCTCCCAACCCGGGACAGTGAACACTGAAGCTTTCTTT

d_call: TRBD1
j_call: TRBJ2-1
clone_size: -
v_call: TRBV28
cdr3_aa: CASSLGQNNEQFF
cdr3_nt: TGTGCCAGCAGTTTGGGACAGAACAATGAGCAGTTCTTC

d_call: -
j_call: TRBJ1-1
clone_size: -
v_call: TRBV2
cdr3_aa: CASSGAGIDAFF
cdr3_nt: TGTGCCAGCAGTGGAGCCGGGATCGACGCTTTCTTT

d_call: TRBD1
j_call: TRBJ1-3
clone_size: -
v_call: TRBV4-2
cdr3_aa: CASSWGDRRSGNTIYF
cdr3_nt: TGTGCCAGCAGCTGGGGGGACAGACGCTCTGGAAACACCATATATTTT

d_call: -
j_call: TRBJ2-6
clone_size: -
v_call: TRBV5-4
cdr3_aa: CASSDKSSGANVLTF
cdr3_nt: TGTGCCAGCAGCGACAAGAGCTCTGGGGCCAACGTCCTGACTTTC

d_call: -
j_call: TRBJ1-2
clone_size: few
v_call: TRBV19
cdr3_aa: CRSRGDYGYTF
cdr3_nt: TGCCGGTCGCGGGGGGACTATGGCTACACCTTC

d_call: TRBD1
j_call: TRBJ1-3
clone_size: -
v_call: TRBV18
cdr3_aa: CASALSGQGATGNTIYF
cdr3_nt: TGTGCCAGCGCCTTGTCCGGACAGGGGGCAACTGGAAACACCATATATTTT

d_call: -
j_call: TRBJ1-2
clone_size: -
v_call: TRBV13
cdr3_aa: CASSKNYGYTF
cdr3_nt: TGTGCCAGCAGTAAAAACTATGGCTACACCTTC

d_call: TRBD1
j_call: TRBJ1-4
clone_size: -
v_call: TRBV27
cdr3_aa: CASSLSPGQGFTNEKLFF
cdr3_nt: TGTGCCAGCAGTTTATCCCCGGGACAGGGATTCACTAATGAAAAACTGTTTTTT